These T cell receptor beta chains were read from a single sample in a study of control samples from healthy donors and cancer patients. Sequencing used immunoSEQ multiplex PCR; TCRdb keeps in-frame clones, though not all of them. The data hold under 65,000 clones, with 80% to 90% observed a single time. Sequencing was done on a sample of PBMCs. The source is a woman aged 55 to 70 with lung cancer. CDR3s include the opening cysteine and the closing phenylalanine or tryptophan. The D gene is left open where the match is weak. Size tells how often a clone was seen (once, few, many) or the class of an expanded clone, and some rows leave it out.

v_gene,abundance,d_gene,j_gene,CDR3nt,CDR3aa
TRBV11-2,-,-,TRBJ2-7,TGTGCCAGCAGCTTAGATCCCTGGACGGGGGCAGAGCAGTACTTC,CASSLDPWTGAEQYF
TRBV6-1,-,-,TRBJ1-2,TGTGCCAGCAGTGAAGCGGGGGAGGGATCGTATGGCTACACCTTC,CASSEAGEGSYGYTF
TRBV5-6,-,TRBD1,TRBJ2-2,TGTGCCAGCAGCATGGGACAGGGGGCCACCGGGGAGCTGTTTTTT,CASSMGQGATGELFF
TRBV28,once,TRBD2,TRBJ2-1,TGTGCCAGCAGTTTGTTGGGACTAGCGGGGTCCCTGAAAGGGCAGTTCTTC,CASSLLGLAGSLKGQFF
TRBV2,-,TRBD1,TRBJ2-7,TGTGCCAGCAGACGAGACAGGGGGCCAATCGAGCAGTACTTC,CASRRDRGPIEQYF
TRBV9,few,TRBD1,TRBJ1-3,TGTGCCAGCAGCGGCAGGGGGTTCTCTGGAAACACCATATATTTT,CASSGRGFSGNTIYF
TRBV4-1,-,TRBD2,TRBJ2-5,TGCGCCAGCAGCCAAGATGAGGTAGCGGGCGGGACCCAGTACTTC,CASSQDEVAGGTQYF
TRBV4-1,-,-,TRBJ1-4,TGCGCCAGCAGCAGGTATTCATCAACTAATGAAAAACTGTTTTTT,CASSRYSSTNEKLFF
TRBV12-3/TRBV12-4,-,-,TRBJ2-5,TGTGCCAGCAGTTTGGGCAGCGTGGAGACCCAGTACTTC,CASSLGSVETQYF
TRBV28,few,-,TRBJ1-5,TGTGCCAGCAGTTTGGGGATGGGTGGGCAGCCCCAGCATTTT,CASSLGMGGQPQHF